This TCR beta chain emerged from a study of regulatory T cells in long-lasting Graves disease. Study-level points and caveats: Gene preferences differed: TRBV28, TRBJ1-2, TRBJ2-5 in persistent cases. Comparison showed that persistent patients shared more public clonotypes (about 2,600) than new patients (roughly 970).

Germline V gives CDR1 KGHSH, CDR2 LQKENI. The CDR3 consists of 13 residues. V was pared by 3 bases and J by 3 bases, with 9 bases between. Time point described: newly diagnosed GD, antithyroid drugs for less than 3 months. Making the TCR library involved RNA that had been extracted from PBMCs. An endocrinology department located in Xi'an, China, was where the patients came from. Many counts were recorded for this clonotype. The antigen is not known. Construction of TCR beta libraries relied on iRepertoire HTBI primers and on Arm-PCR targeting CDR3 regions. Each CDR3 protein gets one entry after TCRdb re-called the multiplex PCR reads with MiXCR. The repertoire holds about 540,000 distinct CDR3 sequences, with approximately 15% as singletons. A further study also used this sample, focusing on T cells in Graves' hyperthyroidism and ophthalmopathy. That report adds: First-round RT-PCR of the TCR CDR3 relied on the HTBI primer set.

The rearrangement joins TRBV18 to TRBJ2-7; D is possibly TRBD1 (5 bases). This TCR derives from a man younger than 45 with Graves disease. This specimen was peripheral blood mononuclear cells (PBMCs), taken at new diagnosis, from a patient treated with antithyroid drugs. CDR3 nucleotide sequence: TGTGCCAGCTCACCGGTACAGGACTACGAGCAGTACTTC. Encoded protein: CASSPVQDYEQYF.